These 9 T cell receptor beta chains were all obtained from the same sample, sequenced in a study of vaccination and CD4 T cells after COVID-19. The assay that was used to sequence DNA from cultured CD4+ T cells was the Oncomine TCR Beta short-read assay. TCRdb itself ran the PCR reads through MiXCR, one entry per CDR3 protein. The sample shows about 16,000 distinct CDR3 sequences, approximately 54% of them seen only once. Regarding treatment: roughly 10-day PBMC culture with coronavirus spike peptide pools or control peptides (ViraFEST assay). These receptors are not linked to any known antigen. Sequencing input: CD4+ T cells from blood, cultured in vitro. These receptors originate from a human donor who had recovered from COVID-19.

A word on this clonotype: No conserved phenylalanine or tryptophan is present at the end of the CDR3, so a read error is the likely explanation. The genes are TRBV12-3 or TRBV12-4 and TRBJ2-7; D gene uncertain. Trimming cost V 3 bases and J 0 bases, with 9 bases left between them. CDR3 length: 14 amino acids. CDR3 coding DNA: TGTGCCAGCAGTTTTAGGCAGGTCTCCTACGAGCAGTACTCC. Amino acids: CASSFRQVSYEQYS.

The rearrangement joins TRBV20-1 to TRBJ2-2; D unclear. Trimming cost V 1 base and J 1 base, with 4 bases left between them. Germline loops: CDR1 DFQATT, CDR2 SNEGSKA (reference sequence). This CDR3 has 13 amino acids. The CDR3: CSARGGNTGELFF. The CDR3 nucleotides read TGCAGTGCTAGAGGAGGGAACACCGGGGAGCTGTTTTTT.

This chain uses TRBV7-2 with TRBJ2-5; 9 bases agree with TRBD2. CDR3 length: 14 amino acids. With 5 bases clipped from V and 5 bases from J, the junction kept 6 bases outside the gene matches. CDR1 and CDR2 from the germline V gene are SGHTA and FQGNSA. The CDR3 region is CASSQGLAIETQYF. CDR3 bases: TGTGCCAGCAGCCAGGGACTAGCTATCGAGACCCAGTACTTC.

The genes are TRBV6-2 or TRBV6-3 and TRBJ2-7; D may correspond to TRBD1 or TRBD2 (6 bases each). Per the germline V gene, CDR1 is MNHEY and CDR2 is SVGEGT. The CDR3 loop spans 13 amino acids. Trimming removed 6 bases at V and 1 base at J, with 10 bases between. The CDR3 protein is CASSGGGSYEQYF. In DNA, the CDR3 is TGTGCCAGCAGCGGAGGGGGTTCCTACGAGCAGTACTTC.

The chain combines TRBV19 with TRBJ2-5; TRBD1 aligns across 8 bases. There are 16 residues in the CDR3. The V segment lost 5 bases and the J segment 7 bases; nucleotides outside the gene matches: 15. CDR1 and CDR2 from the germline V gene are LNHDA and SQIVND (reference sequence). The CDR3 DNA reads as TGTGCCAGTAGTGAGAAGACAGGGGCCCCGTTTGCGACCCAGTACTTC. It encodes CASSEKTGAPFATQYF.

The chain employs TRBV11-2 and TRBJ1-2; the D is unclear. V lost 4 bases and J lost 5, with 17 bases in between. The length of the CDR3 is 15 residues. Germline CDR1 reads SGHAT; CDR2 reads FQNNGV. In DNA form, the CDR3 reads TGTGCCAGCAGCTCCAGTCGTTCCCTAAGATATGGCTACACCTTC. Translated: CASSSSRSLRYGYTF.

The rearrangement links TRBV14 to TRBJ1-2; D is unresolved. Per germline, CDR1 SGHDN and CDR2 FVKESK. The germline V and J ends were trimmed by 1 base and 4 bases, with 22 bases remaining between them. The CDR3 extends over 18 amino acids. In DNA form, the CDR3 reads TGTGCCAGCAGCCAAGGGGGAACTGGACGGCGGCGTTCCTATGGCTACACCTTC. It codes for CASSQGGTGRRRSYGYTF.

The chain's CDR3 is CASNKKVRALNSPLHF. The CDR3 coding sequence is TGTGCCAGCAACAAAAAGGTAAGGGCCTTAAATTCACCCCTCCACTTT. V usage is TRBV4-2 and J usage is TRBJ1-6; D ambiguous. V lost 7 bases, J lost 7 bases, and 20 bases lay in between. This CDR3 spans 16 amino acids. CDR1 is LGHNA and CDR2 is YNFKEQ in the germline V gene.

This chain uses TRBV19 with TRBJ1-4; 9 positions agree with TRBD1. The CDR3 length is 15 residues. The germline V gene has CDR1 LNHDA and CDR2 SQIVND (reference sequence). The J segment lost 6 bases and the V segment lost 5 bases, leaving 7 bases of the junction unmatched. In DNA form, the CDR3 reads TGTGCCAGTAGTTCAACAGGGGGCTCGGATGAAAAACTGTTTTTT. This translates into CASSSTGGSDEKLFF.